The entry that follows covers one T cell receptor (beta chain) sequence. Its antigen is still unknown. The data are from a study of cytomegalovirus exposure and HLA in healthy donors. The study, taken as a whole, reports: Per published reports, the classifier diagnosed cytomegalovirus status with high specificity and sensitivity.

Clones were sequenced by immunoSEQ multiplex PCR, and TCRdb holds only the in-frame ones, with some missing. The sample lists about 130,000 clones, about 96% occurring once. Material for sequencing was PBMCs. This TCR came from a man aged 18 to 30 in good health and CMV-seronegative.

Here the CDR3 reads CASSLAGDGYTF. CDR3 coding DNA: TGTGCCAGCAGCTTGGCAGGTGATGGCTACACCTTC. This chain uses TRBV11-2 with TRBJ1-2; D not resolved. CDR3 length: 12 residues. Germline CDR1 is SGHAT and CDR2 is FQNNGV. Trimming removed 3 bases from V and 6 bases from J, with 8 bases in between.